Listed below are T cell receptor beta chains from one sample, sequenced in a study of blood T cells in healthy people across ages. MiXCR, applied by TCRdb to the 5' RACE reads, yields one record per CDR3 protein. The sample holds approximately 830,000 distinct CDR3 sequences, 60% to 80% seen once. Sample: blood. The source of these receptors is a man aged 25-40 years in good health. Each CDR3 is given without its conserved first and last residue. The order of the fields is J gene, V gene, CDR3 protein.

J: TRBJ1-6
V: TRBV7-6
CDR3: ASSLTRGLGSPLH

J: TRBJ1-2
V: TRBV11-2
CDR3: ASSLTGRGGINYGYT

J: TRBJ2-1
V: TRBV6-1
CDR3: ASSEMGQGTYNEQF

J: TRBJ1-6
V: TRBV7-2
CDR3: ASSLDSESTLH

J: TRBJ2-7
V: TRBV6-6
CDR3: ASTWTGGYEQY

J: TRBJ2-1
V: TRBV4-3
CDR3: ASSQLDRVVNEQF

J: TRBJ2-1
V: TRBV4-3
CDR3: ASSQDFPNSYNEQF

J: TRBJ1-4
V: TRBV7-8
CDR3: ASSFRVANEKLF

J: TRBJ2-7
V: TRBV12-3/TRBV12-4
CDR3: ASSIDSNSYEQY

J: -
V: TRBV4-1
CDR3: ASSQATEQY

J: TRBJ2-7
V: TRBV4-2
CDR3: ASSQTGTGALREQY

J: TRBJ1-6
V: TRBV5-1
CDR3: ASSLYEEESPLH

J: TRBJ2-1
V: TRBV29-1
CDR3: SVEQGQGYNEQF

J: TRBJ2-3
V: TRBV7-3
CDR3: ASSFTGDLDTQY

J: TRBJ1-1
V: TRBV11-1
CDR3: ASSLVAVLSTEAF

J: TRBJ1-3
V: TRBV5-6
CDR3: ASSHYDRDSGNTIY